This entry describes one TCR beta chain. The target antigen is unknown. The sample is drawn from a study of graft-versus-host responses after intestinal transplantation. Study-level points and caveats: GvH clones detected in recipient marrow included some appearing first in ileum or blood. Some patients had graft-donor T cell macrochimerism. In their allografts, the ratios of graft-versus-host to host-versus-graft T cell clones were high.

V was pared by 3 bases and J by 4 bases, with 15 bases between. Germline CDR1 reads LNHDA; CDR2 reads SQIVND (reference sequence). This CDR3 has 15 amino acids. Sequencing used immunoSEQ multiplex PCR; TCRdb keeps in-frame clones, though not all of them. The sample has about 36,000 clones; approximately 94% are singletons. The chain recombines TRBV19 with TRBJ1-2; maybe TRBD1 (5 bases). This clonotype was obtained from a human donor who was the organ donor for an intestinal transplant. Sequenced material: unstimulated CD4+ T cells sorted from spleen or lymph node cells, taken before transplant. CDR3 amino acids: CASSIREGFRYGYTF. CDR3 DNA sequence: TGTGCCAGTAGTATTCGGGAGGGGTTTCGCTATGGCTACACCTTC.